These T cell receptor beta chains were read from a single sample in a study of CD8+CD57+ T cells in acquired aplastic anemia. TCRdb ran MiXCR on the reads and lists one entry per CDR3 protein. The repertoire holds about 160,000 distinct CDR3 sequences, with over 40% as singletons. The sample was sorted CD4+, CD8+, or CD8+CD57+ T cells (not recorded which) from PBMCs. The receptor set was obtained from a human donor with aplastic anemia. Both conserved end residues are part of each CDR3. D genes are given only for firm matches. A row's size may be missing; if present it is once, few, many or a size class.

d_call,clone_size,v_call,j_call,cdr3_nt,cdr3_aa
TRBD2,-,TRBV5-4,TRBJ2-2,TGTGCCGCGGGGCGGGGGGGCCTTTTCCCCGGGGAGCTGTTTTTT,CAAGRGGLFPGELFF
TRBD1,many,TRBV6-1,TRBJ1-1,TGTGCCAGTACCGGGACAGGAAGTATCGCAGCTTTCTTT,CASTGTGSIAAFF
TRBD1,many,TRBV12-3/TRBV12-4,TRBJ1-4,TGTGCCAGCAGCCGACAGGGGGCAACTAATGAAAAACTGTTTTTT,CASSRQGATNEKLFF
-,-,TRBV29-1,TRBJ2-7,TGCAGCGTCCTTGCGGGGCTAACCTACGAGCAGTACTTC,CSVLAGLTYEQYF
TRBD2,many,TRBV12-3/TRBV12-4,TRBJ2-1,TGTGCCAGCAGCCCGCCCATAAGTAGCGGGGGGTTTTCCTACAATGAGCAGTTCTTC,CASSPPISSGGFSYNEQFF
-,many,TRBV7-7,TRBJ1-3,TGTGCCAGCAGCTCCGGGGCCTTCTCTGGAAACACCATATATTTT,CASSSGAFSGNTIYF
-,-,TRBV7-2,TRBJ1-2,TGTGCCAGCAGCCGCCAATCACGGGGAGAACGCTACACCTTC,CASSRQSRGERYTF
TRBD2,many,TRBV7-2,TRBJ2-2,TGTGCCAGCAGCTTAAGGACTAGCGGGGGGGTGGTCGGGGAGCTGTTTTTT,CASSLRTSGGVVGELFF
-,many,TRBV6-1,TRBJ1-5,TGTGCCAGCAGTGAAAAGAGGGACGGTCAGCCCCAGCATTTT,CASSEKRDGQPQHF
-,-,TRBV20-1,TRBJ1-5,TGCAGTGCTAGAGATGGGCGGGAGAATCAGCCCCAGCATTTT,CSARDGRENQPQHF
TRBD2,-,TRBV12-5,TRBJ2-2,TGTGCTAGTGTCAGAGCGGGGGGGCTAAGCACCGGGGAGCTGTTTTTT,CASVRAGGLSTGELFF
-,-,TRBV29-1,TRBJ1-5,TGCAGCGTAGCTTCAGGATCTAATCAGCCCCAGCATTTT,CSVASGSNQPQHF
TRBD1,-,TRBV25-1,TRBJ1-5,TGTGCCAGCAGCCGAGACAGGGTTGGCAATCAGCCCCAGCATTTT,CASSRDRVGNQPQHF
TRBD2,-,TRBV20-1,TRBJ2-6,TGCAGTGCCATTAGCGGGAGAGGCACCGGGCTGTGCTCTGGGGCCAACGTCCTGACTTTC,CSAISGRGTGLCSGANVLTF
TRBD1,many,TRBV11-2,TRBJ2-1,TGTGCCAGCAGCCCCGGGACAGGAGGTTACAATGAGCAGTTCTTC,CASSPGTGGYNEQFF
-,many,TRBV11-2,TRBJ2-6,TGTGCCAGCAGCTTAGTTACGGGGACTGGGGCCAACGTCCTGACTTTC,CASSLVTGTGANVLTF